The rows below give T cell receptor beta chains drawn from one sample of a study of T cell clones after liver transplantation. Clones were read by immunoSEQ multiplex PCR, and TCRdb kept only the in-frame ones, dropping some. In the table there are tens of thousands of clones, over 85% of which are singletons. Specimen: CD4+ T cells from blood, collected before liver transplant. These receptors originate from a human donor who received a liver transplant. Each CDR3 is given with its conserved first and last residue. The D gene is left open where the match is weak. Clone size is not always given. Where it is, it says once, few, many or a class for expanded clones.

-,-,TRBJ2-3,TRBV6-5,TGTGCCAGCAGTTCCCCGCGGACAAGCACAGATACGCAGTATTTT,CASSSPRTSTDTQYF
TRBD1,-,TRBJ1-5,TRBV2,TGTGCCAGCAGTGAACTACAGGGGGGCAATCAGCCCCAGCATTTT,CASSELQGGNQPQHF
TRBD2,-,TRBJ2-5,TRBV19,TGTGCCAGTAGCGGACTAGCCGAGGGCGCCCAGTACTTC,CASSGLAEGAQYF
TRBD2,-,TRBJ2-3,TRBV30,TGTGCCTGGAGTGGCGGGAGACCAGATACGCAGTATTTT,CAWSGGRPDTQYF
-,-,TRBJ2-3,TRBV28,TGTGCCAGCAGTTTATGGGGAGCAGGAGAAGATACGCAGTATTTT,CASSLWGAGEDTQYF
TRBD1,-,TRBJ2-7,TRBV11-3,TGTGCCAGCAGCCCCGGCCGACAGGGCCCCGGGGAGCAGTACTTC,CASSPGRQGPGEQYF
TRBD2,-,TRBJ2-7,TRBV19,TGTGCCAGTAGTATAGGTACTAGCGGAGTCTACGAGCAGTACTTC,CASSIGTSGVYEQYF
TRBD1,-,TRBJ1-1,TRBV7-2,TGTGCCAGCTGTTACAGGGGTCCAGACACTGAAGCTTTCTTT,CASCYRGPDTEAFF
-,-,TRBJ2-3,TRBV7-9,TGTGCCAGCAGCGTTAGCACAGATACGCAGTATTTT,CASSVSTDTQYF
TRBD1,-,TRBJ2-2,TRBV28,TGTGCCAGCAGTTCCCAAAGGGGGCTGGCCGGGGAGCTGTTTTTT,CASSSQRGLAGELFF
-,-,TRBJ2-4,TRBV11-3,TGTGCCAGCAGCTCCCAGGGTAGAAAAAACATTCAGTACTTC,CASSSQGRKNIQYF
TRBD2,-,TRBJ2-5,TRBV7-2,TGTGCCAGCAGCTTGGCAAGGGGGACTAGCGGGAAAGAGACCCAGTACTTC,CASSLARGTSGKETQYF
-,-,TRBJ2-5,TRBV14,TGTGCCAGCAGCCAAGGCTTGGGACGGATCCAAGAGACCCAGTACTTC,CASSQGLGRIQETQYF
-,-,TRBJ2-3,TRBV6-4,TGTGCCAGCAGTGACCGGGGGGCCGGCACAGATACGCAGTATTTT,CASSDRGAGTDTQYF
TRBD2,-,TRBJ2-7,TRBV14,TGTGCCAGCAGCCAATTGGGGGGGAGCGGGAGCCCGTACGAGCAGTACTTC,CASSQLGGSGSPYEQYF
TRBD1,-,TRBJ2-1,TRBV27,TGTGCCAGCAGTCCCCGGGACAGCTCCTACAATGAGCAGTTCTTC,CASSPRDSSYNEQFF
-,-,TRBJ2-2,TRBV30,TGTGCCTGGAGCGCCGGCCCCGGGGAGCTGTTTTTT,CAWSAGPGELFF
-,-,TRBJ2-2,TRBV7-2,TGTGCCAGCAGCTTACTAGACAGGAGAGGCGGGGAGCTGTTTTTT,CASSLLDRRGGELFF
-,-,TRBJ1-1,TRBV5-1,TGCGCCAGCAGCTTGGATGGAGCTTTGAGCACTGAAGCTTTCTTT,CASSLDGALSTEAFF
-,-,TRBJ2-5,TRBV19,TGTGCCAGTACCGGCGAGACGGAGACCCAGTACTTC,CASTGETETQYF
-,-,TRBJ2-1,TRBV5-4,TGTGCCAGCAGCCCTGAAAGGGGCTCCTACAATGAGCAGTTCTTC,CASSPERGSYNEQFF
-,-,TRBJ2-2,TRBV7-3,TGTGCCAGCAGCCCTAGGGCGTCGAACACCGGGGAGCTGTTTTTT,CASSPRASNTGELFF
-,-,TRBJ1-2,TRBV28,TGTGCCAGCAGTTCCTCATCCCCGGGAGGCTACACCTTC,CASSSSSPGGYTF
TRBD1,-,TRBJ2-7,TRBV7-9,TGTGCCAGCAGCTTAGGGACAGGGAGGCCCTACGAGCAGTACTTC,CASSLGTGRPYEQYF
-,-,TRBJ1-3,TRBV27,TGTGCCAGCAGCTCCAACCGGGACGCCCGGAGCACCATATATTTT,CASSSNRDARSTIYF
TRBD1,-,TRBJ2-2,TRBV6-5,TGTGCCAGCAGTAAACAGGGGGCCGGGGAGCTGTTTTTT,CASSKQGAGELFF
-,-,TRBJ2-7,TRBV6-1,TGTGCCAGCCGGGAGGGGCAGGGGGCCCTCTACGAGCAGTACTTC,CASREGQGALYEQYF
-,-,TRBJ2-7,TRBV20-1,TGCAGTGCTGTACAGGCTAACGAGCAGTACTTC,CSAVQANEQYF
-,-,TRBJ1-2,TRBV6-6,TGTGCCAGCAGTTACTCGATACCGGATGGCTACACCTTC,CASSYSIPDGYTF
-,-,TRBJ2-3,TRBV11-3,TGTGCCAGCAGCTCCGGCGCCCTAGGCCCGTCAGATACGCAGTATTTT,CASSSGALGPSDTQYF
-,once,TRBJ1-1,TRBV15,TGTGCCACCAGCAGAGTTGGGGACATGAACACTGAAGCTTTCTTT,CATSRVGDMNTEAFF
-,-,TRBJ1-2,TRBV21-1,TGTGCCAGCAGCAAAGCGGGACAGGGCTACTATGGCTACACCTTC,CASSKAGQGYYGYTF
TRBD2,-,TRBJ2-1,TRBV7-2,TGTGCCAGCAGCTTTAAGCGGGAGGGGTCCAATGAGCAGTTCTTC,CASSFKREGSNEQFF
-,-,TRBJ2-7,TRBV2,TGTGCCAGCAGTGTTTTGGGCTACGAGCAGTACTTC,CASSVLGYEQYF
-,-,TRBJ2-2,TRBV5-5,TGTGCCAGCAGCCCGCCTCCAGGGTATTCGACCGGGGAGCTGTTTTTT,CASSPPPGYSTGELFF
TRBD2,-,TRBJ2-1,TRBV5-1,TGCGCCAGCACCCAGACTAGCGGGACACCCAAAGGGTATCAGCAGTTCTTC,CASTQTSGTPKGYQQFF
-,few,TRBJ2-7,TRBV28,TGTGCCAGCAGCGGACCTCAGGGGAGGGAGCAGTACTTC,CASSGPQGREQYF
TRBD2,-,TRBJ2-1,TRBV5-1,TGCGCCAGCAGCAGTCGGGAGGGCCCTCACAATGAGCAGTTCTTC,CASSSREGPHNEQFF
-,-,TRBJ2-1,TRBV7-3,TGTGCCAGCAGCTTAACGGGCGAGGAGGCTGAGCAGTTCTTC,CASSLTGEEAEQFF
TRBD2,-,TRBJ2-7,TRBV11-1,TGTGCCAGCAGCCACGGGGGGGTACGGTACGAGCAGTACTTC,CASSHGGVRYEQYF
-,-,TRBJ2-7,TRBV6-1,TGTGCCAGCAGTAGGGTTCCTTCAGCCTACGAGCAGTACTTC,CASSRVPSAYEQYF
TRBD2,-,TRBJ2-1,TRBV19,TGTGCCAGCATAAAAGGGGCGGGAGAGTTAAATGAGCAGTTCTTC,CASIKGAGELNEQFF
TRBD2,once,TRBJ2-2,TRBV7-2,TGTGCCAGCACTATAGCGGGAGCGGGCACCGGGGAGCTGTTTTTT,CASTIAGAGTGELFF
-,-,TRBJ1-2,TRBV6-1,TGTGCCAGCAGTGAACACGGCGGCTACACCTTC,CASSEHGGYTF
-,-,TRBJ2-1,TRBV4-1,TGCGCCAGCAGCCTTTCGGGGAGCGGACTATACAATGAGCAGTTCTTC,CASSLSGSGLYNEQFF
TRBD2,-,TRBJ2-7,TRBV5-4,TGTGCCAGCAGCACTAGCGGGAGCTCCTACGAGCAGTACTTC,CASSTSGSSYEQYF
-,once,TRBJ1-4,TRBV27,TGTGCCAGCAGGTCCCGGGGGGGATTTGGGGAAAAACTGTTTTTT,CASRSRGGFGEKLFF
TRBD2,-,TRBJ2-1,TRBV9,TGTGCCAGCAGCGCCAATCCGGGAGGCTCCTACAATGAGCAGTTCTTC,CASSANPGGSYNEQFF
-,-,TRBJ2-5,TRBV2,TGTGCCAGCAGACTAACAGGGAGAGAGACCCAGTACTTC,CASRLTGRETQYF
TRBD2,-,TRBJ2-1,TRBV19,TGTGCCAGTAGTCGACTAGCGGGCATAAGAGGCAATGAGCAGTTCTTC,CASSRLAGIRGNEQFF
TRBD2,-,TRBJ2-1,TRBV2,TGTGCCAGCAGTGATAGGACTAGCGGGAGTCGGGGCGAGTTCTTC,CASSDRTSGSRGEFF
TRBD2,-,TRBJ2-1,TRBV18,TGTGCCAGCTCACCAGAACTTCGGGGGGGGCAGTTCTTC,CASSPELRGGQFF
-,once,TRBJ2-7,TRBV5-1,TGCGCCAGCAGCTTGCGGTCAACCACCCCCTCCGAGCAGTACTTC,CASSLRSTTPSEQYF
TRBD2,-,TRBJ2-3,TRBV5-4,TGTGCCAGCATGCCCGGGACTAGGAGAGGCACAGATACGCAGTATTTT,CASMPGTRRGTDTQYF
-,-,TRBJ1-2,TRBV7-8,TGTGCCAGCAGCTCCCAACTAGGGGGTGTCGGGTATGGCTACACCTTC,CASSSQLGGVGYGYTF